What follows are 15 T cell receptor beta chains derived from one specimen sequenced in a study of T cells in Graves' hyperthyroidism and ophthalmopathy. RNA transcripts were the template for amplifying TCR beta CDR3 regions. First-round RT-PCR of the TCR CDR3 relied on the HTBI primer set. MiXCR, run by TCRdb on the multiplex PCR reads, gives a single entry per CDR3 protein. The data hold about 710,000 distinct CDR3 sequences, with less than 20% observed a single time. The material sequenced was blood. The receptors shown here come from a man between 18 and 29 years old with Graves' hyperthyroidism.

On this clonotype itself: At one end, the junction sequence differs from germline, possibly due to a read error. The genes are TRBV5-1 and TRBJ2-5, with D perhaps being TRBD1 or TRBD2 (5 bases each). The germline CDR1 and CDR2 sequences are SGHRS and YFSETQ. The CDR3 is 13 amino acids. CDR3: CASSFMRGETKYF. For the CDR3, the DNA is TGCGCCAGCAGCTTTATGAGGGGAGAGACCAAGTACTTC. Full variable domain (rest looked up from reference TRBV5-1 and TRBJ2-5): KAGVTQTPRYLIKTRGQQVTLSCSPISGHRSVSWYQQTPGQGLQFLFEYFSETQRNKGNFPGRFSGRQFSNSRSEMNVSTLELGDSALYLCASSFMRGETKYFGPGTRLLVL.

This clonotype showed up just a few times. The genes are TRBV7-2 and TRBJ1-1; unclear D gene. The V end lost 3 bases, the J end lost 0 bases, and 8 bases lay between the germline ends. Germline V CDR1 and CDR2: SGHTA, FQGNSA. The CDR3 contains 14 residues. The CDR3 spells CASSFYSLNTEAFF. The CDR3 coding sequence is TGTGCCAGCAGCTTTTATAGTCTGAACACTGAAGCTTTCTTT.

This clonotype has only a few counts. The chain employs TRBV6-2 or TRBV6-3 and TRBJ1-2; D remains unclear. CDR1 is MNHEY and CDR2 is SVGEGT in the germline V gene. This CDR3 is built from 13 residues. V was trimmed by 6 bases and J by 4 bases, leaving 12 bases between them. The CDR3 protein is CASRLDGIYGYTF. In DNA, the CDR3 is TGTGCCAGCAGATTAGACGGTATCTATGGCTACACCTTC.

The rearrangement links TRBV19 to TRBJ2-1; the D gene is possibly TRBD2 (5 bases). V was clipped by 5 bases and J by 7 bases, with 21 bases between them. This CDR3 spans 16 amino acids. From germline, CDR1 is LNHDA and CDR2 SQIVND (reference sequence). In DNA form, the CDR3 reads TGTGCCAGTAGTTCTCAAGTAAGGTCCCCGGGGAATGAGCAGTTCTTC. It yields the protein CASSSQVRSPGNEQFF.

Ten or more counts support this clonotype. The V gene is TRBV7-2, the J gene TRBJ2-5, with 7 bases matching TRBD2. The CDR3 spans 14 residues. Germline trimming cut 1 base from V and 5 bases from J; bases unmatched to any gene: 4. Germline assignment: CDR1 SGHTA and CDR2 FQGNSA. CDR3 in DNA: TGTGCCAGCAGCTTAGGACTAGCAGGGGAGACCCAGTACTTC. Translation: CASSLGLAGETQYF.

This clonotype has a count of ten or more. This chain uses TRBV2 with TRBJ2-7; TRBD1 agrees at 9 bases. This CDR3 spans 14 amino acids. J lost 4 bases, V lost 2 bases, and 3 bases had no gene match. The V gene's germline CDR1 is SNHLY and CDR2 FYNNEI. The CDR3 bases are TGTGCCAGCAGTGAAAGGGACAGGGTGTACGAGCAGTACTTC. It translates to CASSERDRVYEQYF.

This clonotype has ten or more counts. The chain couples TRBV20-1 to TRBJ2-7; 9 nucleotides align to TRBD1. Germline values: CDR1 DFQATT, CDR2 SNEGSKA (reference sequence). V was clipped by 6 bases and J by 2 bases; unmatched bases: 5. This CDR3 has 13 residues. The CDR3 DNA reads TGCAGTGCCGCGGGACAGGGACCCTACGAGCAGTACTTC. This sequence encodes CSAAGQGPYEQYF.

In its sample, this clonotype was seen a few times. The chain carries TRBV6-1 and TRBJ1-2, with D possibly TRBD1 on 6 matching bases. V was cut by 5 bases and J by 0 bases, with 13 bases left in between. The germline gives CDR1 MNHNS, CDR2 SASEGT. The CDR3 totals 15 residues. The CDR3 DNA follows: TGTGCCAGCAGTCCGGGGGGCAACTCTAACTATGGCTACACCTTC. It encodes CASSPGGNSNYGYTF.

The chain uses TRBV7-3 and TRBJ2-6; no firm D call. V dropped 1 base and J dropped 1 base, with 8 bases sitting between them. The CDR3 runs to 16 residues. Germline V lookup: CDR1 SGHTA, CDR2 FQGTGA. Here the CDR3 DNA reads TGTGCCAGCAGCTTAAATTCAGAGTCTGGGGCCAACGTCCTGACTTTC. This sequence encodes CASSLNSESGANVLTF. Combining the CDR3 with reference TRBV7-3 and TRBJ2-6 gives the whole variable domain GAGVSQTPSNKVTEKGKYVELRCDPISGHTALYWYRQSLGQGPEFLIYFQGTGAADDSGLPNDRFFAVRPEGSVSTLKIQRTERGDSAVYLCASSLNSESGANVLTFGAGSRLTVL.

Of note for this clonotype: A much bigger clone sits one base away, suggesting this may be a read error. V and J are TRBV3-1 and TRBJ2-7, with TRBD1 as a possible D gene (6 bases). The germline gives CDR1 LGHDT, CDR2 YNNKEL (reference sequence). The CDR3 is 15 amino acids. The CDR3 protein is CPSSPTTGIPYEQYF. The CDR3, as DNA: TGTCCCAGCAGCCCGACCACAGGGATACCCTACGAGCAGTACTTC.

Ten or more counts support this clonotype. The V call is TRBV30, the J call TRBJ2-3; no definite D call. CDR1 and CDR2 from the germline V gene are GTSNPN and SVGIG (reference sequence). The CDR3 totals 13 residues. V lost 0 bases and J lost 2, with 6 bases in between. In nucleotides, the CDR3 is TGTGCCTGGAGTGTATACAACACAGATACGCAGTATTTT. Translated, it gives CAWSVYNTDTQYF.

This clonotype was seen more than once but under ten times. The chain couples TRBV27 to TRBJ2-7; 14 bases match TRBD2. Looked up from germline, CDR1 is MNHEY and CDR2 is SMNVEV (reference sequence). The V segment lost 5 bases and the J segment 5 bases; nucleotides outside the gene matches: 8. The CDR3 sequence is 16 residues long. The CDR3 region has the DNA TGTGCCAGCAGTCACGGGACTAGCGGGAGTAGCAACGAGCAGTACTTC. It codes for CASSHGTSGSSNEQYF.

This clonotype was recorded once. The chain is built from TRBV5-6 and TRBJ2-5, with D perhaps matching TRBD2 (5 bases). This CDR3 is 14 amino acids long. Looked up from germline, CDR1 is SGHDT and CDR2 is YYEEEE. The germline V and J ends were trimmed by 2 bases and 1 base, with 9 bases remaining between them. The CDR3 region has the DNA TGTGCCAGCAGCTTTTCCGGGATCCAAGAGACCCAGTACTTC. This codes for CASSFSGIQETQYF.

This rearrangement joins TRBV7-9 to TRBJ1-1; D ambiguous. Deletions cut 2 bases from V and 1 base from J, with 11 bases between. CDR1 SEHNR and CDR2 FQNEAQ come from the germline V gene (reference sequence). The length of the CDR3 is 15 residues. The CDR3 nucleotides are TGTGCCAGCAGCTTAATCGGGAGAAGGAACACTGAAGCTTTCTTT. This gives the protein CASSLIGRRNTEAFF. The full variable domain, in which reference TRBV7-9 and TRBJ1-1 provide the parts outside the CDR3, is DTGVSQNPRHKITKRGQNVTFRCDPISEHNRLYWYRQTLGQGPEFLTYFQNEAQLEKSRLLSDRFSAERPKGSFSTLEIQRTEQGDSAMYLCASSLIGRRNTEAFFGQGTRLTVV.

The chain uses TRBV5-1 and TRBJ1-1; the match to TRBD1 covers 11 bases. Trimming cost V 7 bases and J 0 bases; bases outside gene matches: 2. Germline CDR1 SGHRS, CDR2 YFSETQ. The CDR3 runs 14 residues. The CDR3 DNA reads as TGCGCCAGCGGGACAGGGGGTTTGAACACTGAAGCTTTCTTT. This translates into CASGTGGLNTEAFF.